Listed below are T cell receptor beta chains from one sample, sequenced in a study of early T cells in non-severe SARS-CoV-2 infection. TCRdb processed the 5' RACE reads anew with MiXCR; each CDR3 protein has one entry. The sample yields about 90,000 distinct CDR3 sequences, 13% to 15% seen once. Material for sequencing was whole blood. Receptors originate from an adult who was a healthcare worker with PCR-confirmed SARS-CoV-2 infection or an uninfected control (not recorded which). CDR3s include the opening cysteine and the closing phenylalanine or tryptophan. Each record gives: clone size, V gene, J gene, D gene, CDR3 protein, CDR3 DNA. A D gene is named only where the DNA matches it firmly. Clone sizes are given selectively: once, few, many, or a class where the clone is expanded.

size: .; V: TRBV20-1; J: TRBJ2-7; D: .; CDR3: CSAGTYYEQYF; DNA: TGCAGTGCGGGGACCTACTACGAGCAGTACTTC
size: .; V: TRBV29-1; J: TRBJ1-4; D: .; CDR3: CSAGDNKLFF; DNA: TGCAGCGCTGGAGACAATAAACTGTTTTTT
size: few; V: TRBV5-1; J: TRBJ2-3; D: .; CDR3: CASSLAGLRLDTQYF; DNA: TGCGCCAGCAGTCTTGCGGGACTCAGACTGGATACGCAGTATTTT
size: .; V: TRBV2; J: TRBJ2-3; D: .; CDR3: CASRGLPTDTQYF; DNA: TGTGCCAGCAGGGGACTCCCCACAGATACGCAGTATTTT
size: .; V: TRBV9; J: TRBJ1-1; D: .; CDR3: CASSPTTEAFF; DNA: TGTGCCAGCAGCCCGACAACTGAAGCTTTCTTT
size: .; V: TRBV7-8; J: TRBJ2-7; D: .; CDR3: CASSREGGLIEQYF; DNA: TGTGCCAGCAGCCGAGAGGGGGGGCTAATCGAGCAGTACTTC
size: few; V: TRBV7-6; J: TRBJ2-2; D: .; CDR3: CASSPNEGENGVGELFF; DNA: TGTGCCAGCAGCCCTAACGAGGGAGAGAACGGGGTCGGGGAGCTGTTTTTT
size: .; V: TRBV29-1; J: TRBJ2-1; D: .; CDR3: CSVLLDGQFF; DNA: TGCAGCGTGTTACTCGACGGGCAGTTCTTC
size: few; V: TRBV28; J: TRBJ1-5; D: .; CDR3: CASSSGRVGSNQPQHF; DNA: TGTGCCAGCAGTTCGGGTCGGGTGGGGAGCAATCAGCCCCAGCATTTT
size: .; V: TRBV2; J: TRBJ2-7; D: .; CDR3: CASLGARAYEQYF; DNA: TGTGCCAGCTTAGGGGCACGGGCATACGAGCAGTACTTC
size: few; V: TRBV4-1; J: TRBJ2-6; D: .; CDR3: CASSQVEKGSGANVLTF; DNA: TGCGCCAGCAGCCAAGTAGAGAAGGGCTCTGGGGCCAACGTCCTGACTTTC
size: few; V: TRBV12-3/TRBV12-4; J: TRBJ2-1; D: TRBD2; CDR3: CASTDSGRWNEQFF; DNA: TGTGCCAGCACCGATAGCGGGAGGTGGAATGAGCAGTTCTTC
size: .; V: TRBV20-1; J: TRBJ2-3; D: .; CDR3: CSARTLDTQYF; DNA: TGCAGTGCCCGGACATTAGATACGCAGTATTTT
size: .; V: TRBV30; J: TRBJ1-6; D: TRBD1; CDR3: CAWSEKTGKNSPLHF; DNA: TGTGCCTGGAGTGAAAAGACAGGGAAAAATTCACCCCTCCACTTT
size: few; V: TRBV9; J: TRBJ1-2; D: TRBD1; CDR3: CASSSTGNYGYTF; DNA: TGTGCCAGCAGCTCGACAGGGAACTATGGCTACACCTTC
size: few; V: TRBV7-9; J: TRBJ2-1; D: TRBD2; CDR3: CASGLAGGNNEQFF; DNA: TGTGCCAGCGGACTAGCGGGAGGAAACAATGAGCAGTTCTTC
size: .; V: TRBV7-8; J: TRBJ1-4; D: TRBD1; CDR3: CASSPPGQGNEKLFF; DNA: TGTGCCAGCAGCCCACCGGGACAGGGCAACGAAAAACTGTTTTTT
size: few; V: TRBV12-3/TRBV12-4; J: TRBJ1-1; D: TRBD1; CDR3: CASSPSTGWTEAFF; DNA: TGTGCCAGCAGTCCCTCGACAGGGTGGACTGAAGCTTTCTTT
size: many; V: TRBV6-4; J: TRBJ2-2; D: .; CDR3: CASSPGGGNTGELFF; DNA: TGTGCCAGCAGCCCGGGAGGGGGCAACACCGGGGAGCTGTTTTTT
size: .; V: TRBV7-6; J: TRBJ1-4; D: .; CDR3: CASSGKKDSRTTNEKLFF; DNA: TGTGCCAGCAGTGGCAAAAAGGACAGTAGAACAACTAATGAAAAACTGTTTTTT
size: few; V: TRBV5-6; J: TRBJ2-5; D: .; CDR3: CASSLGVPQETQYF; DNA: TGTGCCAGCAGCCTAGGGGTACCACAAGAGACCCAGTACTTC
size: .; V: TRBV28; J: TRBJ2-7; D: .; CDR3: CASRLDYEQYF; DNA: TGTGCCAGCAGACTCGACTACGAGCAGTACTTC
size: few; V: TRBV29-1; J: TRBJ2-3; D: .; CDR3: CSITLSTDTQYF; DNA: TGCAGCATAACCTTAAGCACAGATACGCAGTATTTT
size: .; V: TRBV6-2/TRBV6-3; J: TRBJ1-1; D: TRBD1; CDR3: CASSYTGQGAEAFF; DNA: TGTGCCAGCAGTTACACTGGACAGGGGGCTGAAGCTTTCTTT
size: .; V: TRBV7-2; J: TRBJ2-7; D: .; CDR3: CASSSGLGTHYEQYF; DNA: TGTGCCAGCAGTTCCGGTCTAGGCACACACTACGAGCAGTACTTC
size: .; V: TRBV5-1; J: TRBJ2-3; D: TRBD2; CDR3: CASSLTAGVTDTQYF; DNA: TGCGCCAGCAGCTTGACAGCGGGAGTCACAGATACGCAGTATTTT
size: .; V: TRBV6-5; J: TRBJ2-5; D: .; CDR3: CASSYSRGEETQYF; DNA: TGTGCCAGCAGTTACTCGAGGGGGGAAGAGACCCAGTACTTC
size: few; V: TRBV18; J: TRBJ2-7; D: TRBD2; CDR3: CASSPTSGTYEQYF; DNA: TGTGCCAGCTCACCGACTAGCGGGACCTACGAGCAGTACTTC
size: few; V: TRBV6-5; J: TRBJ2-7; D: TRBD2; CDR3: CASSYMGGNEQYF; DNA: TGTGCCAGCAGTTACATGGGGGGGAACGAGCAGTACTTC
size: many; V: TRBV28; J: TRBJ2-5; D: TRBD2; CDR3: CASSSQTGTSGKFETQYF; DNA: TGTGCCAGCAGTTCACAGACCGGGACTAGCGGGAAGTTTGAGACCCAGTACTTC
size: .; V: TRBV7-9; J: TRBJ2-1; D: .; CDR3: CASSPSGPHNEQFF; DNA: TGTGCCAGCAGCCCAAGCGGGCCCCACAATGAGCAGTTCTTC
size: .; V: TRBV6-1; J: TRBJ2-7; D: TRBD1; CDR3: CASSHRGNYEQYF; DNA: TGTGCCAGCAGTCACAGGGGAAACTACGAGCAGTACTTC
size: few; V: TRBV7-9; J: TRBJ2-7; D: TRBD2; CDR3: CASSPVLAGGFYEQYF; DNA: TGTGCCAGCAGCCCCGTCCTAGCGGGAGGGTTCTACGAGCAGTACTTC
size: .; V: TRBV7-8; J: TRBJ2-7; D: TRBD1; CDR3: CASSSGTGSDEQYF; DNA: TGTGCCAGCAGCTCCGGGACAGGGAGCGACGAGCAGTACTTC
size: many; V: TRBV7-7; J: TRBJ2-7; D: .; CDR3: CASSSHREGEQYF; DNA: TGTGCCAGCAGCTCCCACAGGGAAGGAGAGCAGTACTTC
size: few; V: TRBV6-1; J: TRBJ1-1; D: .; CDR3: CASSEGRHSEAFF; DNA: TGTGCCAGCAGTGAAGGGCGGCATTCGGAGGCTTTCTTT
size: many; V: TRBV4-2; J: TRBJ2-3; D: TRBD2; CDR3: CASSQESRLAYTDTQYF; DNA: TGTGCCAGCAGCCAAGAGTCGCGACTAGCGTACACAGATACGCAGTATTTT
size: .; V: TRBV27; J: TRBJ1-2; D: .; CDR3: CASSYQGRPNYGYTF; DNA: TGTGCCAGCAGTTATCAGGGACGACCTAACTATGGCTACACCTTC
size: many; V: TRBV11-1; J: TRBJ2-5; D: .; CDR3: CASSGRWLETQYF; DNA: TGTGCCAGCAGCGGGCGATGGCTGGAGACCCAGTACTTC
size: .; V: TRBV3-1; J: TRBJ2-3; D: .; CDR3: CASSQGRTSTDTQYF; DNA: TGTGCCAGCAGCCAAGGGCGGACGAGCACAGATACGCAGTATTTT
size: many; V: TRBV10-3; J: TRBJ1-6; D: .; CDR3: CAISESRRGRDNSPLHF; DNA: TGTGCCATCAGTGAGTCGAGGAGGGGACGGGATAATTCACCCCTCCACTTT
size: .; V: TRBV4-1; J: TRBJ2-7; D: .; CDR3: CASSTAFDPVGGSRYEQYF; DNA: TGCGCCAGCAGCACGGCGTTCGATCCGGTGGGCGGGTCTCGCTACGAGCAGTACTTC
size: few; V: TRBV12-3/TRBV12-4; J: TRBJ2-5; D: TRBD2; CDR3: CASSLAGAQETQYF; DNA: TGTGCCAGCAGTCTAGCGGGAGCCCAAGAGACCCAGTACTTC
size: .; V: TRBV9; J: TRBJ2-7; D: .; CDR3: CASSAATGRYEQYF; DNA: TGTGCCAGCAGCGCCGCTACCGGGCGCTACGAGCAGTACTTC
size: many; V: TRBV15; J: TRBJ2-5; D: TRBD1; CDR3: CATRPWDSGETQYF; DNA: TGTGCCACCAGGCCCTGGGACAGTGGAGAGACCCAGTACTTC